This T cell receptor (beta chain) was captured in a study of cytomegalovirus exposure and HLA in healthy donors. The PCR used 60 Vbeta and 13 Jbeta primers. TCRdb's copy holds only in-frame clones and misses some; the assay was immunoSEQ multiplex PCR. The data hold about 130,000 clones, with about four fifths observed a single time. V shed 2 bases and J shed 9 bases, with 5 bases lying between them. CDR3 length equals 11 residues. Germline V lookup: CDR1 SGHVS, CDR2 FNYEAQ. Findings and caveats of the study: Sequencing artifact likely explains a cluster of highly shared sequence variants. In a later analysis, specific HLA alleles were associated with some 16,000 TCR beta sequences at a 0.05 false discovery rate. The study put about 180 TCR beta chains on its list as cytomegalovirus-associated. A later analysis, which compared TCR beta chains of equal frequency, found the HLA-associated ones more clonally expanded.

As to this clone: The antigen is unknown.

V usage is TRBV7-6 and J usage is TRBJ2-1; perhaps TRBD1 as D (5 bases). Specimen: PBMCs. The source of this sequence is a male donor in good health and CMV-seronegative. The CDR3 sequence: CASSLQGEQFF. CDR3 bases: TGTGCCAGCAGCTTACAGGGTGAGCAGTTCTTC.